The 29 T cell receptor beta chains reported below all come from one sample, sequenced in a study of T cell responses to AZD1222 COVID-19 vaccine (dated by TCRdb to the early 2020s). The library was made by the immunoSEQ multiplex PCR assay. The table was pulled from immuneACCESS by TCRdb, which kept in-frame rearrangements only. Such tables lose some clones; where checked, under half of the loss comes from unresolved V genes, and the rest has no known cause. The sample records approximately 80,000 clones, 90% of which are singletons. The ten largest clones take up about 3.5% of the sample. The label giving this sample's time point can be read as: about 28 days (+/-7) after the second vaccine dose. The sequencing used peripheral blood, collected 28 days after the second AZD1222 dose. Receptor source: an adult who received the AZD1222 COVID-19 vaccine.

The gene calls are TRBV20-1 and TRBJ2-4, with unresolved D. Deletions cut 6 bases from V and 12 bases from J, with 15 bases between. CDR3 length: 11 residues. Germline CDR1 reads DFQATT; CDR2 reads SNEGSKA (reference sequence). The CDR3 region is CSAINLDRQYF. In DNA form, the CDR3 reads TGCAGTGCAATTAACTTGGACCGTCAGTACTTC.

J is TRBJ1-2 and V is TRBV19; D unclear. V dropped 10 bases and J dropped 0 bases, with 12 bases sitting between them. Germline CDR1 LNHDA, CDR2 SQIVND (reference sequence). CDR3 length: 13 residues. This CDR3 is CATEGNANYGYTF. The CDR3 nucleotides are TGTGCCACGGAGGGCAACGCTAACTATGGCTACACCTTC.

This rearrangement joins TRBV7-2 to TRBJ1-3; D is uncertain. The CDR3 loop spans 14 amino acids. Trimming stripped 0 bases from V and 2 bases from J, with 5 bases between. The germline V gene has CDR1 SGHTA and CDR2 FQGNSA. DNA of the CDR3: TGTGCCAGCAGCTTAGCTCTCGCTGGAAACACCATATATTTT. This translates into CASSLALAGNTIYF.

The rearrangement uses TRBV9 and TRBJ1-3; D might be TRBD1 (6 bases). V was cut by 1 base and J by 0 bases, with 11 bases left in between. Germline V CDR1 and CDR2: SGDLS, YYNGEE. This CDR3 is built from 16 residues. CDR3 region: CASSVRGDYSGNTIYF. The CDR3, as DNA: TGTGCCAGCAGCGTAAGGGGGGATTACTCTGGAAACACCATATATTTT.

This sequence joins TRBV11-2 and TRBJ1-3; D not certain. Trimming left V 6 bases short and J 0 bases short, with 15 bases between. This CDR3 is built from 16 residues. The V gene's germline CDR1 is SGHAT and CDR2 FQNNGV. The DNA for the CDR3 is TGTGCCAGCAGGGAACGGGGAGGGTCCTCTGGAAACACCATATATTTT. Protein product: CASRERGGSSGNTIYF.

The V and J genes are TRBV3-1 (or the pseudogene TRBV3-2) and TRBJ1-2, with a possible D match to TRBD1 (6 bases). V lost 0 bases, J lost 8 bases, and 16 bases lay in between. Germline V gene lookup returns CDR1 LGHDT and CDR2 YNNKEL (reference sequence). This CDR3 is built from 15 residues. CDR3 in amino acids: CASSQDQFRGSGYTF. The CDR3 nucleotides are TGTGCCAGCAGCCAAGATCAGTTCAGGGGTAGCGGCTACACCTTC.

The chain is built from TRBV11-3 and TRBJ2-1; 8 bases line up with TRBD2. Per the germline V gene, CDR1 is SGHNT and CDR2 is YENEEA. The CDR3 has 15 amino acids. V was clipped by 6 bases and J by 7 bases; unmatched bases: 11. The CDR3 nucleotides are TGTGCCAGCAGGTATGGAGCGGCGGGAGGTAATGAGCAGTTCTTC. The encoded protein is CASRYGAAGGNEQFF.

This chain links TRBV5-4 with TRBJ2-2, with D possibly being TRBD1 (5 bases). The CDR3 covers 15 residues. V was trimmed by 6 bases and J by 2 bases, leaving 14 bases between them. Germline V gives CDR1 SGHNT, CDR2 YYREEE (reference sequence). The CDR3 protein is CASKIMTANTGELFF. The CDR3 DNA reads as TGTGCCAGCAAGATTATGACAGCTAACACCGGGGAGCTGTTTTTT.

J is TRBJ1-6 and V is TRBV21-1. TRBV21-1 is classified as a pseudogene. The CDR3 sequence is 15 residues long. The CDR3 loop is CASSKGRADRSPLHF. The CDR3, as DNA: TGTGCCAGCAGCAAGGGTAGGGCAGATCGTTCACCCCTCCACTTT.

The chain combines TRBV19 with TRBJ2-7, with TRBD1 matching 7 bases. V shed 2 bases, J shed 4 bases, and the junction held 2 bases outside the gene matches. The CDR3 is 13 residues long. Germline values: CDR1 LNHDA, CDR2 SQIVND (reference sequence). The CDR3 here is CASSIPGGYEQYF. CDR3 in DNA: TGTGCCAGTAGTATACCAGGGGGTTACGAGCAGTACTTC.

V and J are TRBV28 and TRBJ1-3; 8 positions match TRBD1. The CDR3 is made up of 16 amino acids. From germline, CDR1 is MDHEN and CDR2 SYDVKM. With 4 bases clipped from V and 1 base from J, the junction kept 6 bases outside the gene matches. The CDR3 spells CASSSTGATSGNTIYF. CDR3 in DNA: TGTGCCAGCAGTTCGACAGGGGCTACTTCTGGAAACACCATATATTTT.

The chain employs TRBV27 and TRBJ2-5, with 9 bases lining up with TRBD2. Germline V gene lookup returns CDR1 MNHEY and CDR2 SMNVEV (reference sequence). The CDR3 totals 14 residues. Trimming removed 5 bases from V and 4 bases from J; junction bases left unmatched: 5. CDR3 nucleotides: TGTGCCAGCAGTCCGGCGGGAGGGGGAGAGACCCAGTACTTC. Encoded protein: CASSPAGGGETQYF.

This clone was recorded once. V usage is TRBV3-1 (or the pseudogene TRBV3-2) and J usage is TRBJ2-7; the match to TRBD2 covers 10 bases. Germline assignment: CDR1 LGHDT and CDR2 YNNKEL (reference sequence). Losses at the gene ends were 1 base for V and 11 bases for J; bases not matched to a gene: 5. This CDR3 comprises 13 residues. CDR3 DNA sequence: TGTGCCAGCAGCCAAGCTAGCGGGGGCCCGAAGTACTTC. Protein: CASSQASGGPKYF.

The V gene is TRBV7-9, the J gene TRBJ2-1; TRBD2 matches 7 bases. The V segment lost 1 base and the J segment 3 bases; nucleotides outside the gene matches: 9. The length of the CDR3 is 17 residues. The V gene's germline CDR1 is SEHNR and CDR2 FQNEAQ (reference sequence). Here the CDR3 DNA reads TGTGCCAGCAGCTTAGGGGGTTGGAGCGGGGACTACAATGAGCAGTTCTTC. It codes for CASSLGGWSGDYNEQFF.

In nucleotides, the CDR3 is TGCAGCTCTCTGGGGCCGGGAAACGCCAATGAGCAGTTCTTC. Translated: CSSLGPGNANEQFF. The chain joins TRBV29-1 to TRBJ2-1; either TRBD1 or TRBD2 may supply D (5 bases each). The germline V gene encodes CDR1 SQVTM and CDR2 ANQGSEA. V was clipped by 8 bases and J by 6 bases, with 20 bases between them. The CDR3 consists of 14 residues.

This chain connects TRBV19 to TRBJ1-1; D ambiguous. Trimming pared 1 base from V and 0 bases from J, leaving 12 bases between. From germline, CDR1 is LNHDA and CDR2 SQIVND (reference sequence). The CDR3 covers 16 residues. The CDR3 nucleotides are TGTGCCAGTAGTATAGTCTTTAGGGATCTGAACACTGAAGCTTTCTTT. Translated: CASSIVFRDLNTEAFF.

The chain carries TRBV28 and TRBJ2-1, with D unresolved. The CDR3 has 12 amino acids. The V and J ends lost 2 bases and 8 bases respectively, with 7 bases between them. Germline V gene sequence: CDR1 MDHEN, CDR2 SYDVKM. CDR3 protein: CASSLLIDEQFF. Written as DNA, the CDR3 is TGTGCCAGCAGTTTACTCATTGATGAGCAGTTCTTC.

The chain has TRBV19 and TRBJ1-4; no clear D. The CDR3 length is 14 residues. V was clipped by 4 bases and J by 3 bases, with 9 bases between them. The germline V gene encodes CDR1 LNHDA and CDR2 SQIVND (reference sequence). In nucleotides, the CDR3 is TGTGCCAGTAGTAAGGGCCCTTCTAATGAAAAACTGTTTTTT. Protein: CASSKGPSNEKLFF.

The V and J genes are TRBV6-5 and TRBJ1-2, with 10 bases matching TRBD1. The junction had 11 bases not matched to a gene; V was cut back by 8 bases and J by 5 bases. The CDR3 spans 15 residues. CDR1 is MNHEY and CDR2 is SVGAGI in the germline V gene. The CDR3 DNA reads as TGTGCCAGCGCCCAGGGGGGGACAGGGGTTTATGGCTACACCTTC. The encoded protein is CASAQGGTGVYGYTF.

The rearrangement joins TRBV28 to TRBJ1-5; a possible D gene is TRBD1 (6 bases). The V end was cut by 6 bases, the J end by 7 bases, with 10 bases between. The germline gives CDR1 MDHEN, CDR2 SYDVKM. This CDR3 spans 12 amino acids. Here the CDR3 reads CASSTGGQPQHF. The CDR3 DNA reads TGTGCCAGCAGCACTGGGGGCCAGCCCCAGCATTTT.

V gene TRBV5-6 combines with J gene TRBJ2-1, with D possibly TRBD2 on 5 matching bases. In germline, CDR1 is SGHDT, CDR2 YYEEEE. The V end was cut by 4 bases, the J end by 7 bases, with 12 bases between. The CDR3 runs to 13 residues. The CDR3: CASSPLARNEQFF. Here the CDR3 DNA reads TGTGCCAGCAGCCCCCTAGCTAGGAATGAGCAGTTCTTC.

The chain is built from TRBV6-6 and TRBJ1-2; the D gene is possibly TRBD1 (6 bases). Trimming stripped 6 bases from V and 6 bases from J, with 11 bases between. Germline CDR1 is MNHNY and CDR2 is SVGAGI (reference sequence). The CDR3 is 12 residues long. The chain's CDR3 is CASSSYRDGYTF. The CDR3, as DNA: TGTGCCAGCAGCTCCTACAGGGATGGCTACACCTTC.

V gene TRBV10-3 combines with J gene TRBJ2-3; 8 bases are shared with TRBD2. The J segment lost 7 bases and the V segment lost 0 bases, leaving 6 bases of the junction unmatched. Per the germline V gene, CDR1 is ENHRY and CDR2 is SYGVKD. This CDR3 is built from 15 residues. Written as DNA, the CDR3 is TGTGCCATCAGTGAGTCGGCGGGAGGAGGAAATACGCAGTATTTT. It is translated as CAISESAGGGNTQYF.

The chain recombines TRBV6-6 with TRBJ2-5, with D perhaps given as TRBD1 or TRBD2 (5 bases each). This CDR3 spans 14 amino acids. CDR1 and CDR2 (germline): MNHNY, SVGAGI (reference sequence). V was pared by 2 bases and J by 4 bases, with 11 bases between. The CDR3 DNA follows: TGTGCCAGCAGTTACCCTGAGGGGACAGAGACCCAGTACTTC. It yields the protein CASSYPEGTETQYF.

The chain links TRBV7-3 to TRBJ1-2; maybe TRBD1 (5 bases). The CDR3 extends over 13 amino acids. V was trimmed by 4 bases and J by 8 bases, leaving 14 bases between them. Germline assignment: CDR1 SGHTA and CDR2 FQGTGA. The CDR3 coding sequence is TGTGCCAGCAGCTCAACAGGAGGCTTGGGCTACACCTTC. Its translation: CASSSTGGLGYTF.

The chain combines TRBV4-3 with TRBJ1-3; D unresolved. Germline V CDR1 and CDR2: LGHNA, YSLEER. V lost 3 bases and J 7 bases, leaving 10 bases between the germline ends. This CDR3 comprises 13 residues. The CDR3 sequence: CASSQVQVNTIYF. Written as DNA, the CDR3 is TGCGCCAGCAGCCAGGTCCAGGTGAACACCATATATTTT.

This rearrangement joins TRBV19 to TRBJ2-1; TRBD1 or TRBD2 may be the D gene (5 bases each). V lost 0 bases and J lost 0, with 12 bases in between. CDR1 LNHDA and CDR2 SQIVND come from the germline V gene (reference sequence). The CDR3 runs 17 residues. The CDR3 nucleotides are TGTGCCAGTAGTATAGATGGGGGACCAAGCTCCTACAATGAGCAGTTCTTC. Amino acid sequence: CASSIDGGPSSYNEQFF.

This clone was picked up a small number of times. The chain joins TRBV25-1 to TRBJ1-1; 7 bases are shared with TRBD1. Germline V lookup: CDR1 MGHDK, CDR2 SYGVNS. The CDR3 consists of 17 residues. V lost 0 bases to trimming and J lost 9 bases; unmatched junction nucleotides: 16. CDR3 sequence (DNA): TGTGCCAGCAGTGAATATATGTTTGAAACGAGGGGGCCTCAAGCTTTCTTT. Translating gives CASSEYMFETRGPQAFF.

The V and J genes are TRBV7-6 and TRBJ2-1; D tentatively reads TRBD1 or TRBD2 (5 bases each). The CDR3 loop spans 10 amino acids. The germline V gene encodes CDR1 SGHVS and CDR2 FNYEAQ. V shed 8 bases and J shed 10 bases, with 9 bases lying between them. CDR3 nucleotides: TGTGCCAGCGCCGGGGCCGAGCAGTTCTTC. This sequence encodes CASAGAEQFF. The entire variable domain, with the rest obtained from reference TRBV7-6 and TRBJ2-1, is as follows: GAGVSQSPRYKVTKRGQDVALRCDPISGHVSLYWYRQALGQGPEFLTYFNYEAQQDKSGLPNDRFSAERPEGSISTLTIQRTEQRDSAMYRCASAGAEQFFGPGTRLTVL.